A selection of T cell receptor beta chains follows, all from one sample in a study of monozygotic twins with inflammatory bowel disease. TCRdb derives one entry per CDR3 protein from the 5' RACE reads, leaving out DNA. Its clone listing holds approximately 330,000 distinct CDR3 sequences. Sequenced input: blood. These receptors originate from a human donor with ulcerative colitis or Crohn's disease, or a healthy co-twin of an affected twin (not recorded which). CDR3s include the opening cysteine and the closing phenylalanine or tryptophan. The order of the fields is V gene, J gene, CDR3 protein.

TRBV5-5,TRBJ2-1,CASSWLRVYEQFF
TRBV30,TRBJ1-2,CAWLGPGNHYGYTF
TRBV28,TRBJ1-1,CASQSGDTEAFF
TRBV7-2,TRBJ1-6,CASSPTGQANNSPLHF
TRBV4-3,TRBJ2-1,CASSQETSGAYNEQFF
TRBV16,TRBJ1-2,CASSQIWGDGYTF
TRBV29-1,TRBJ2-7,CSAHDQYEQYF
TRBV5-1,TRBJ2-3,CASSHGTGAFSTDTQYF
TRBV7-9,TRBJ2-3,CASSDGEVSKAYF
TRBV20-1,TRBJ2-3,CSGSGADTQYF
TRBV7-2,TRBJ1-6,CASSFRTDYSPLHF
TRBV20-1,TRBJ2-2,CSATETNTGELFF
TRBV29-1,TRBJ2-7,CSVVAGTRSYEQYF
TRBV4-1,TRBJ2-1,CASRQAGGGYNEQFF
TRBV5-1,TRBJ2-7,CASSFLAGGSYEQYF
TRBV11-2,TRBJ2-1,CASSLDLAEITYNEQFF
TRBV7-6,TRBJ2-3,CASSLDPPGLAGSSTDTQYF
TRBV27,TRBJ2-1,CACSARGYEQFF
TRBV19,TRBJ2-7,CASSPGTAEQYF
TRBV5-1,TRBJ1-5,CASSPGDRETNQPQHF
TRBV7-3,TRBJ2-1,CASSLKGPSAASYNEQFF
TRBV6-5,TRBJ2-2,CATRGGSWELFF
TRBV7-3,TRBJ2-1,CASSSLDNEQFF
TRBV30,TRBJ2-1,CAWNRASSYNEQFF
TRBV6-1,TRBJ2-7,CASSPLAGGPDEQYF
TRBV12-3/TRBV12-4,TRBJ2-7,CASSPRDFYEQYF
TRBV4-3,TRBJ2-3,CASSQTYRGDTQYF
TRBV19,TRBJ1-5,CASRAKPNFPRAYGDNQPQHF
TRBV28,TRBJ1-4,CASSLFGQGAVGPEKLFF
TRBV5-1,TRBJ1-5,CASSSDIGQPQHF
TRBV30,TRBJ1-1,CAWSPFRQGKTEAFF
TRBV5-1,TRBJ2-5,CASSLDAGEVETQYF
TRBV30,TRBJ1-2,CAWRWQGDNYGYTF
TRBV12-5,TRBJ2-7,CASGHGAGEQYF
TRBV20-1,TRBJ1-2,CSARLQGAGEGYTF
TRBV7-9,TRBJ2-3,CASSLAGSGRNTDTQYF
TRBV15,TRBJ2-7,CATSRDTIRTGVSYEQYF
TRBV5-1,TRBJ1-2,CASSLLAGAARHGYTF
TRBV7-8,TRBJ1-6,CASSLSFFSPLHF
TRBV20-1,TRBJ1-1,CSASTGANTEAFF
TRBV19,TRBJ2-3,CASSVLAGVPDTQYF
TRBV5-1,TRBJ2-1,CASSLGARNEQFF